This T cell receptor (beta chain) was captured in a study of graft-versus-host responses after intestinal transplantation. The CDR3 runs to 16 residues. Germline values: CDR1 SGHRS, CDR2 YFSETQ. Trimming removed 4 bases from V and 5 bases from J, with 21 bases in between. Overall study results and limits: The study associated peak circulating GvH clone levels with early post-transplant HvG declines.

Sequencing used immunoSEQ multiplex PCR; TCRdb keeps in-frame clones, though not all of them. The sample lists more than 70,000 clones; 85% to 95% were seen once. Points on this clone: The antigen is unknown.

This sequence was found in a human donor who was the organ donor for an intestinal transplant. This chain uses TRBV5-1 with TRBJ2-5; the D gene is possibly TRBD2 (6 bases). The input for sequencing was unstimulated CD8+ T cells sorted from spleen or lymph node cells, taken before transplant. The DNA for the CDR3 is TGCGCCAGCAGCCTACGGGAGCTCTCCTTCGTCGAGACCCAGTACTTC. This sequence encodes CASSLRELSFVETQYF.